These 30 T cell receptor beta chains share one sample of origin, sequenced in a study of T cell responses to AZD1222 COVID-19 vaccine. Generated by immunoSEQ multiplex PCR, the TCRdb table keeps only in-frame clones and is missing some. This table has around 130,000 clones, roughly 86% appearing once. The source material was peripheral blood, sampled on day 0 of AZD1222 vaccination. The source is an adult in good health.

The gene calls are TRBV18 and TRBJ1-1, with a possible D match to TRBD1 (5 bases). V was cut by 2 bases and J by 6 bases, with 22 bases left in between. Germline assignment: CDR1 KGHSH and CDR2 LQKENI. This CDR3 has 17 residues. CDR3 sequence: CASSPSGEGPRGAEAFF. The CDR3, as DNA: TGTGCCAGCTCACCATCGGGGGAGGGTCCACGGGGCGCTGAAGCTTTCTTT.

The rearrangement uses TRBV5-4 and TRBJ1-4; maybe TRBD1 (5 bases). V was cut by 0 bases and J by 8 bases, with 8 bases left in between. Germline CDR1 SGHNT, CDR2 YYREEE (reference sequence). This CDR3 has 13 residues. The chain's CDR3 is CASSLAQGEKLFF. The CDR3 nucleotides are TGTGCCAGCAGCTTGGCGCAGGGCGAAAAACTGTTTTTT.

This chain uses TRBV5-1 with TRBJ1-4; D gene uncertain. The V end lost 1 base, the J end lost 7 bases, and 11 bases lay between the germline ends. The CDR3 covers 14 residues. CDR1 SGHRS and CDR2 YFSETQ come from the germline V gene. The CDR3 bases are TGCGCCAGCAGCTTGCAAGGTTATAGTGAAAAACTGTTTTTT. This sequence encodes CASSLQGYSEKLFF.

The chain recombines TRBV11-1 with TRBJ2-7; the D is unclear. This CDR3 contains 13 residues. CDR1 is SGHAT and CDR2 is FQDESV in the germline V gene (reference sequence). V was pared by 5 bases and J by 0 bases, with 8 bases between. Here the CDR3 DNA reads TGTGCCAGCAGCGTGGACCTCTCCTACGAGCAGTACTTC. Its translation: CASSVDLSYEQYF.

The rearrangement joins TRBV7-5 to TRBJ2-3; the D call in the table, TRBD1, was not verified against the DNA. TRBV7-5 is a pseudogene segment. The CDR3 runs 16 residues. The CDR3 bases are TGTGTCAGAAGCCTAGGGGACAGGGGGTGCACAGATACGCAGTATTTT. Residues: CVRSLGDRGCTDTQYF.

This chain joins TRBV18 and TRBJ1-4; D call uncertain. V was clipped by 3 bases and J by 7 bases, with 9 bases between them. The CDR3 runs to 13 residues. Germline assignment: CDR1 KGHSH and CDR2 LQKENI. The CDR3 loop reads CASSPIAVEKLFF. In DNA, the CDR3 is TGTGCCAGCTCACCCATTGCCGTTGAAAAACTGTTTTTT. Combining the CDR3 with reference TRBV18 and TRBJ1-4 gives the whole variable domain NAGVMQNPRHLVRRRGQEARLRCSPMKGHSHVYWYRQLPEEGLKFMVYLQKENIIDESGMPKERFSAEFPKEGPSILRIQQVVRGDSAAYFCASSPIAVEKLFFGSGTQLSVL.

The CDR3 region has the DNA TGTGCCAGCAGCTTAGCGTTTGCCGGGACTAGCGGAGATTATACCCAGTACTTC. This codes for CASSLAFAGTSGDYTQYF. The chain employs TRBV7-2 and TRBJ2-5, with 11 bases aligning to TRBD2. V was clipped by 0 bases and J by 8 bases; unmatched bases: 14. Germline V gives CDR1 SGHTA, CDR2 FQGNSA. This CDR3 contains 18 residues.

V is TRBV21-1 and J is TRBJ1-1. TRBV21-1 is a pseudogene segment. The CDR3 is 12 residues long. The CDR3 protein is CASSPGRCTAFF. DNA of the CDR3: TGTGCCAGCAGCCCGGGCCGGTGCACAGCTTTCTTT.

The V gene is TRBV12-2, the J gene TRBJ1-2. TRBV12-2 is a pseudogene locus. This CDR3 has 11 residues. The CDR3 DNA reads as TGTGCAAGTCGCCCTCGGTTGGACTACACCTTC. Its protein product is CASRPRLDYTF.

J is TRBJ1-5 and V is TRBV20-1; no clear D gene. CDR3 length equals 11 residues. The V and J ends lost 6 bases and 9 bases respectively, with 12 bases between them. CDR1 and CDR2 (germline): DFQATT, SNEGSKA (reference sequence). Written as DNA, the CDR3 is TGCAGTGCCTCCATCGGTGGGCCCCAGCATTTT. Translated, it gives CSASIGGPQHF.

The rearrangement links TRBV15 to TRBJ2-7; D perhaps matches TRBD1 (6 bases). The CDR3 runs 15 residues. V was pared by 2 bases and J by 4 bases, with 15 bases between. CDR1 and CDR2 from the germline V gene are LNHNV and YYDKDF (reference sequence). The CDR3, as DNA: TGTGCCACCAGCAGAAGTGCACAGGGCGGGTACGAGCAGTACTTC. This sequence encodes CATSRSAQGGYEQYF.

The gene calls are TRBV30 and TRBJ1-2; D is undetermined. The CDR3 loop spans 13 amino acids. V was shortened by 3 bases and J by 1 base, with 9 bases between the two germline ends. Germline CDR1 and CDR2: GTSNPN and SVGIG (reference sequence). CDR3 DNA sequence: TGTGCCTGGAGCCGACCTGATAACTATGGCTACACCTTC. Protein: CAWSRPDNYGYTF.

This clone was detected once. This chain uses TRBV27 with TRBJ1-2; D gene unclear. The V and J ends lost 3 bases and 0 bases respectively, with 11 bases between them. From germline, CDR1 is MNHEY and CDR2 SMNVEV (reference sequence). The CDR3 loop spans 15 amino acids. CDR3 sequence: CASSFTAAANYGYTF. In DNA, the CDR3 is TGTGCCAGCAGTTTTACAGCGGCAGCTAACTATGGCTACACCTTC.

In DNA form, the CDR3 reads TGTGCCAGCAGCTTGTCACAGCTTGAAGCTTTCTTT. It is translated as CASSLSQLEAFF. V gene TRBV5-6 combines with J gene TRBJ1-1, with no clear D. The V and J ends lost 1 base and 7 bases respectively, with 8 bases between them. CDR1 SGHDT and CDR2 YYEEEE come from the germline V gene. The CDR3 has 12 residues.

This chain links TRBV7-3 with TRBJ2-2; possibly TRBD2 for D (6 bases). V was trimmed by 0 bases and J by 6 bases, leaving 11 bases between them. The CDR3 covers 15 residues. Germline CDR1 is SGHTA and CDR2 is FQGTGA. The DNA for the CDR3 is TGTGCCAGCAGCTTAACCCCCAGCGGGCCCGGGGAGCTGTTTTTT. It yields the protein CASSLTPSGPGELFF.

The chain combines TRBV6-5 with TRBJ1-5; a possible D gene is TRBD1 (6 bases). Germline CDR1 is MNHEY and CDR2 is SVGAGI. Trimming shortened V by 6 bases and J by 2 bases, and 14 bases separated the two germline ends. The CDR3 is 15 amino acids. CDR3 coding DNA: TGTGCCAGCAGCGGGGGGCGCCAACGCAATCAGCCCCAGCATTTT. This encodes CASSGGRQRNQPQHF.

This chain links TRBV19 with TRBJ2-7, with D possibly being TRBD1 (5 bases). Trimming shortened V by 5 bases and J by 2 bases, and 10 bases separated the two germline ends. CDR1 and CDR2 (germline): LNHDA, SQIVND (reference sequence). The CDR3 covers 13 residues. CDR3 nucleotide sequence: TGTGCCAGTAGTCAACAGGTAACCTACGAGCAGTACTTC. It translates to CASSQQVTYEQYF.

This clone appeared a few times. This chain uses TRBV2 with TRBJ2-2; D gene uncertain. Trimming shortened V by 4 bases and J by 4 bases, and 4 bases separated the two germline ends. The CDR3 loop spans 12 amino acids. CDR1 is SNHLY and CDR2 is FYNNEI in the germline V gene. The chain's CDR3 is CASSGVTGELFF. The CDR3 DNA sequence: TGTGCCAGCAGTGGGGTCACCGGGGAGCTGTTTTTT.

This clone was detected only a few times. The chain is built from TRBV30 and TRBJ1-2, with D uncertain. Germline V CDR1 and CDR2: GTSNPN, SVGIG (reference sequence). This CDR3 has 13 residues. V was shortened by 4 bases and J by 1 base, with 10 bases between the two germline ends. The CDR3 here is CAWTSLRNYGYTF. CDR3 nucleotide sequence: TGTGCCTGGACCAGTCTCCGTAACTATGGCTACACCTTC.

The V and J genes are TRBV2 and TRBJ2-1; TRBD2 aligns across 9 bases. Per the germline V gene, CDR1 is SNHLY and CDR2 is FYNNEI. This CDR3 region has 13 residues. The V and J ends lost 7 bases and 8 bases, in that order; junction bases with no gene match: 6. This chain's CDR3 is CASTGLAFDEQFF. CDR3 in DNA: TGTGCCAGCACGGGACTAGCTTTCGATGAGCAGTTCTTC.

The genes are TRBV2 and TRBJ2-1; 9 bases fit TRBD2. CDR3 length: 17 amino acids. Germline CDR1 and CDR2: SNHLY and FYNNEI. V lost 6 bases and J lost 1; bases outside the gene matches: 10. CDR3: CASSLSGGSGSYNEQFF. DNA of the CDR3: TGTGCCAGCAGCCTTAGCGGGGGAAGTGGATCCTACAATGAGCAGTTCTTC.

This chain uses TRBV5-1 with TRBJ2-1; TRBD2 aligns across 12 bases. The V and J ends lost 0 bases and 2 bases, in that order; junction bases with no gene match: 3. CDR3 length: 17 amino acids. CDR1 and CDR2 (germline): SGHRS, YFSETQ. CDR3 in amino acids: CASSLGLAGVTYNEQFF. In DNA, the CDR3 is TGCGCCAGCAGCTTGGGACTAGCGGGGGTAACCTACAATGAGCAGTTCTTC.

The V and J genes are TRBV7-3 and TRBJ1-1; no reliable D call. The CDR3 loop spans 13 amino acids. From germline, CDR1 is SGHTA and CDR2 FQGTGA. Trimming took off 2 bases at V and 3 bases at J, with 7 bases between the two ends. The CDR3 nucleotides are TGTGCCAGCAGCTTACTCGGGGACACTGAAGCTTTCTTT. It specifies CASSLLGDTEAFF. Full variable domain (rest looked up from reference TRBV7-3 and TRBJ1-1): GAGVSQTPSNKVTEKGKYVELRCDPISGHTALYWYRQSLGQGPEFLIYFQGTGAADDSGLPNDRFFAVRPEGSVSTLKIQRTERGDSAVYLCASSLLGDTEAFFGQGTRLTVV.

The chain has TRBV6-4 and TRBJ1-6; 9 bases align to TRBD1. J gave up 7 bases and V 3 bases, and 10 bases lay outside the gene matches. This CDR3 contains 17 residues. Germline values: CDR1 MRHNA, CDR2 SNTAGT. The DNA of the CDR3 is TGTGCCAGCAGTGAGATACCTCCGGGACAGGGAAATTCACCCCTCCACTTT. Encoded protein: CASSEIPPGQGNSPLHF.

The chain has TRBV3-1 (or the pseudogene TRBV3-2) and TRBJ2-3; 7 positions agree with TRBD1. After removal of 5 bases from V and 0 bases from J, the junction contained 5 bases not matched to a gene. The CDR3 is made up of 15 amino acids. CDR1 is LGHDT and CDR2 is YNNKEL in the germline V gene (reference sequence). The CDR3 DNA reads TGTGCCAGCAGCTCACGACAGGGAAGCACAGATACGCAGTATTTT. The encoded protein is CASSSRQGSTDTQYF.

CDR3 DNA sequence: TGTGCCAGCAGCCAAGGTCGGAGGGACAGGGATCGTTATGAGCAGTACTTC. Protein sequence: CASSQGRRDRDRYEQYF. The J gene is TRBJ2-7, the V gene TRBV3-1 (or the pseudogene TRBV3-2); TRBD1 matches 9 bases. V gave up 1 base and J gave up 7 bases; unmatched junction bases: 14. CDR3 length equals 17 residues. CDR1 and CDR2 from the germline V gene are LGHDT and YNNKEL (reference sequence).

The chain links TRBV18 to TRBJ1-5; maybe TRBD1 (5 bases). Looked up from germline, CDR1 is KGHSH and CDR2 is LQKENI. This CDR3 is 13 amino acids long. V was trimmed by 0 bases and J by 8 bases, leaving 8 bases between them. This CDR3 is CASSPPLGEPQHF. CDR3 DNA: TGTGCCAGCTCACCACCTCTGGGGGAGCCCCAGCATTTT.

V and J are TRBV27 and TRBJ2-5; 8 positions agree with TRBD2. V lost 2 bases, J lost 1 base, and 12 bases stayed unmatched. Germline V gives CDR1 MNHEY, CDR2 SMNVEV (reference sequence). This CDR3 has 18 residues. Here the CDR3 reads CASSLIASGPLRQETQYF. CDR3 coding DNA: TGTGCCAGCAGTTTAATAGCTAGCGGGCCTCTCCGCCAAGAGACCCAGTACTTC.

The chain has TRBV3-1 (or the pseudogene TRBV3-2) and TRBJ1-2; D is possibly TRBD1 (6 bases). Germline V gene sequence: CDR1 LGHDT, CDR2 YNNKEL (reference sequence). CDR3 size: 14 residues. V was pared by 5 bases and J by 3 bases, with 13 bases between. CDR3 in amino acids: CASSATDRHYGYTF. CDR3 nucleotides: TGTGCCAGCAGCGCTACGGACAGACACTATGGCTACACCTTC.

The rearrangement links TRBV5-1 to TRBJ2-7; 9 positions agree with TRBD1. Germline trimming cut 4 bases from V and 1 base from J; bases unmatched to any gene: 3. This CDR3 region has 14 residues. Germline lookup yields CDR1 SGHRS and CDR2 YFSETQ. In DNA form, the CDR3 reads TGCGCCAGCAGCCACGGACAGGGGTCCTACGAGCAGTACTTC. The encoded protein is CASSHGQGSYEQYF.